Each of the 7 T cell receptor beta chains below was sequenced from the same sample in a study of blood T cell repertoires in COVID-19. Generated by immunoSEQ multiplex PCR, the TCRdb table keeps only in-frame clones and is missing some. The sample lists 210,000 or so clones, about four fifths occurring once. The sequenced sample was peripheral blood. Receptors originate from a woman aged 80 or older with acute or convalescent COVID-19.

As to this clone: The germline gene is not matched at one end of the junction; a read error may be the cause. The chain recombines TRBV5-1 with TRBJ1-1, with TRBD1 matching over 11 bases. This CDR3 contains 15 residues. CDR1 is SGHRS, CDR2 YFSETQ, per germline. The CDR3 DNA is TGCGCCCGCAGCGGGGGACAGGGGGGATACACTGAAGCTTTCTTT. Amino acids: CARSGGQGGYTEAFF.

There are a few counts of this clone. The genes are TRBV5-1 and TRBJ2-5; 12 nucleotides agree with TRBD2. The CDR3 sequence is 16 residues long. After removal of 4 bases from V and 2 bases from J, the junction contained 6 bases not matched to a gene. Germline V gene lookup returns CDR1 SGHRS and CDR2 YFSETQ. The CDR3 is CASSRRLAGEQETQYF. The CDR3 coding sequence is TGCGCCAGCAGCCGTAGACTAGCGGGGGAACAAGAGACCCAGTACTTC.

The V gene is TRBV6-6, the J gene TRBJ1-1; D might be TRBD1 (5 bases). Germline values: CDR1 MNHNY, CDR2 SVGAGI (reference sequence). The CDR3 covers 14 residues. V lost 7 bases to trimming and J lost 0 bases, with 12 bases between them. This chain's CDR3 is CASTSDNMNTEAFF. CDR3 nucleotide sequence: TGTGCCAGCACCTCGGACAACATGAACACTGAAGCTTTCTTT.

This chain links TRBV7-8 with TRBJ1-2; D unresolved. This CDR3 has 15 residues. CDR1 is SGHVS and CDR2 is FQNEAQ in the germline V gene. Trimming pared 1 base from V and 4 bases from J, leaving 13 bases between. The chain's CDR3 is CASSLETGSGYGYTF. The CDR3 bases are TGTGCCAGCAGCTTAGAGACTGGATCCGGCTATGGCTACACCTTC.

This chain links TRBV19 with TRBJ1-2; 8 bases map to TRBD1. Germline V CDR1 and CDR2: LNHDA, SQIVND (reference sequence). The V and J ends lost 7 bases and 4 bases, in that order; junction bases with no gene match: 5. The CDR3 is 13 amino acids. The CDR3 DNA is TGTGCCAGTACCGCGACAGGGGCCTATGGCTACACCTTC. Its protein is CASTATGAYGYTF.

This chain connects TRBV7-3 to TRBJ2-5; 9 nucleotides align to TRBD2. The V segment lost 1 base and the J segment 5 bases; nucleotides outside the gene matches: 11. Germline CDR1 reads SGHTA; CDR2 reads FQGTGA. CDR3 length: 17 amino acids. The CDR3 spells CASSLSGAGGPSETQYF. The CDR3 bases are TGTGCCAGCAGCTTAAGCGGAGCGGGGGGACCAAGCGAGACCCAGTACTTC.

The chain couples TRBV5-1 to TRBJ2-1; 10 bases align to TRBD2. V gave up 0 bases and J gave up 3 bases; unmatched junction bases: 6. Germline loops: CDR1 SGHRS, CDR2 YFSETQ. There are 17 residues in the CDR3. The CDR3 region has the DNA TGCGCCAGCAGCTTGGGGACTAGCGGATTATTCTACAATGAGCAGTTCTTC. Amino acids: CASSLGTSGLFYNEQFF.